One and the same sample provided the 21 T cell receptor beta chains below, sequenced in a study of cytotoxic CD8 clonotypes in ibrutinib-treated CLL (dated by TCRdb to the early 2020s). Libraries were constructed by the immunoSEQ multiplex PCR assay. TCRdb took over this immuneACCESS table, retaining in-frame rearrangements with V and J assigned. Such tables are incomplete; in checked studies, under half of the missing clones stem from an unresolved V gene, and the remainder is unexplained. The sample yields 30,000 or so clones; roughly 60% were counted once. 12% to 15% of the sample rests with the top ten. Sequences were derived from PBMCs, sampled before ibrutinib treatment. Every receptor here comes from a human donor with chronic lymphocytic leukemia.

This chain joins TRBV28 and TRBJ2-7, with 9 bases matching TRBD2. The CDR3 has 15 amino acids. J lost 3 bases, V lost 4 bases, and 7 bases had no gene match. From germline, CDR1 is MDHEN and CDR2 SYDVKM. The CDR3 nucleotides are TGTGCCAGCAGTTCCCCGACTAGCGGCGGCTACGAGCAGTACTTC. Amino acids: CASSSPTSGGYEQYF. Combining the CDR3 with reference TRBV28 and TRBJ2-7 gives the whole variable domain DVKVTQSSRYLVKRTGEKVFLECVQDMDHENMFWYRQDPGLGLRLIYFSYDVKMKEKGDIPEGYSVSREKKERFSLILESASTNQTSMYLCASSSPTSGGYEQYFGPGTRLTVT.

V gene TRBV5-1 combines with J gene TRBJ2-2; D is unclear. Germline V gene data show CDR1 as SGHRS and CDR2 as YFSETQ. Trimming pared 0 bases from V and 5 bases from J, leaving 11 bases between. The CDR3 spans 15 residues. The CDR3 spells CASSLARLGTGELFF. The CDR3 DNA reads TGCGCCAGCAGCTTGGCAAGACTCGGGACCGGGGAGCTGTTTTTT.

J is TRBJ2-1 and V is TRBV4-1, with 7 bases lining up with TRBD2. CDR1 MGHRA and CDR2 YSYEKL come from the germline V gene. This CDR3 is built from 14 residues. J gave up 9 bases and V 1 base, and 6 bases lay outside the gene matches. The CDR3 bases are TGCGCCAGCAGCCAAGCCTCGACTAGCACTGAGCAGTTCTTC. Its translation: CASSQASTSTEQFF.

This chain uses TRBV9 with TRBJ2-3; TRBD2 is a possible D gene (7 bases). CDR3 length: 20 residues. The germline CDR1 and CDR2 sequences are SGDLS and YYNGEE. V was cut by 1 base and J by 0 bases, with 24 bases left in between. CDR3 region: CASSVSSGFGGGDSTDTQYF. Written as DNA, the CDR3 is TGTGCCAGCAGCGTAAGTTCGGGATTTGGGGGGGGCGACAGCACAGATACGCAGTATTTT.

V gene TRBV9 combines with J gene TRBJ1-2, with unresolved D. This CDR3 comprises 14 residues. V lost 0 bases and J lost 1, with 7 bases in between. Germline V lookup: CDR1 SGDLS, CDR2 YYNGEE. The CDR3 region is CASSVEEVNYGYTF. In DNA, the CDR3 is TGTGCCAGCAGCGTAGAAGAGGTTAACTATGGCTACACCTTC. The full variable domain, rest sourced from reference TRBV9 and TRBJ1-2, is DSGVTQTPKHLITATGQRVTLRCSPRSGDLSVYWYQQSLDQGLQFLIQYYNGEERAKGNILERFSAQQFPDLHSELNLSSLELGDSALYFCASSVEEVNYGYTFGSGTRLTVV.

The chain couples TRBV30 to TRBJ1-1; D ambiguous. The V end lost 2 bases, the J end lost 4 bases, and 11 bases lay between the germline ends. CDR3 length equals 13 residues. CDR1 and CDR2 from the germline V gene are GTSNPN and SVGIG (reference sequence). The CDR3 loop is CAWSTQRPTEAFF. CDR3 nucleotide sequence: TGTGCCTGGAGTACCCAGAGACCCACTGAAGCTTTCTTT.

Relative to its sample, this clone is medium-sized. The V gene is TRBV6-6, the J gene TRBJ2-7; D might be TRBD1 (6 bases). V lost 4 bases and J lost 6, with 16 bases in between. CDR1 and CDR2 (germline): MNHNY, SVGAGI (reference sequence). The CDR3 contains 14 residues. The CDR3 reads CASSLQGGGSEQYF. In DNA, the CDR3 is TGTGCCAGCAGTTTACAGGGTGGCGGATCCGAGCAGTACTTC.

J is TRBJ2-7 and V is TRBV11-2; no firm D call. Trimming cost V 2 bases and J 0 bases, with 5 bases left between them. The CDR3 has 13 residues. Germline V lookup: CDR1 SGHAT, CDR2 FQNNGV. The CDR3 DNA follows: TGTGCCAGCAGCTTACAGAGCTCCTACGAGCAGTACTTC. Translation gives CASSLQSSYEQYF.

This clone turned up a few times. This chain joins TRBV5-1 and TRBJ2-3, with 10 bases aligning to TRBD2. V lost 6 bases to trimming and J lost 1 base; unmatched junction nucleotides: 2. The germline gives CDR1 SGHRS, CDR2 YFSETQ. The CDR3 has 14 residues. The DNA of the CDR3 is TGCGCCAGCAAAGGACTAGCGGGCACAGATACGCAGTATTTT. This gives the protein CASKGLAGTDTQYF.

This clone has a handful of counts. V and J are TRBV7-9 and TRBJ1-6; no reliable D call. This CDR3 is built from 12 residues. The V end was cut by 6 bases, the J end by 14 bases, with 14 bases between. Germline loops: CDR1 SEHNR, CDR2 FQNEAQ (reference sequence). The CDR3: CASRTLVTSLHF. CDR3 sequence (DNA): TGTGCCAGCAGAACCCTGGTGACTTCCCTCCACTTT.

V and J are TRBV5-6 and TRBJ1-3, with D possibly TRBD1 on 6 matching bases. The CDR3 runs 14 residues. The V gene's germline CDR1 is SGHDT and CDR2 YYEEEE. Trimming took off 1 base at V and 4 bases at J, with 9 bases between the two ends. Here the CDR3 reads CASSLMGAGNTIYF. CDR3 DNA sequence: TGTGCCAGCAGCTTGATGGGGGCGGGAAACACCATATATTTT.

The chain carries TRBV11-2 and TRBJ2-7; 8 nucleotides match TRBD1. Trimming cost V 3 bases and J 3 bases; bases outside gene matches: 4. The CDR3 spans 14 residues. Per germline, CDR1 SGHAT and CDR2 FQNNGV. This CDR3 is CASSLTGVGYEQYF. The CDR3 coding sequence is TGTGCCAGCAGCTTGACAGGGGTTGGCTACGAGCAGTACTTC.

V is TRBV5-6 and J is TRBJ2-3, with D perhaps matching TRBD2 (6 bases). CDR1 SGHDT and CDR2 YYEEEE come from the germline V gene. The CDR3 covers 15 residues. V was pared by 1 base and J by 2 bases, with 11 bases between. In nucleotides, the CDR3 is TGTGCCAGCAGCTTGTTTGGCGGGGCCACAGATACGCAGTATTTT. This codes for CASSLFGGATDTQYF.

The V call is TRBV9, the J call TRBJ2-7; D perhaps matches TRBD2 (5 bases). From germline, CDR1 is SGDLS and CDR2 YYNGEE. V shed 4 bases and J shed 5 bases, with 16 bases lying between them. CDR3 size: 14 residues. The CDR3 here is CASSLMSSSDEQYF. CDR3 sequence (DNA): TGTGCCAGCAGCCTTATGTCTAGCTCTGACGAGCAGTACTTC.

The V and J genes are TRBV5-4 and TRBJ2-6, with 7 bases fitting TRBD1. V gave up 9 bases and J gave up 3 bases; unmatched junction bases: 15. Germline V lookup: CDR1 SGHNT, CDR2 YYREEE (reference sequence). CDR3 length equals 17 residues. This CDR3 reads CATHSGRGWIGANVLTF. In nucleotides, the CDR3 is TGTGCCACCCATTCGGGCAGGGGGTGGATTGGGGCCAACGTCCTGACTTTC. Full variable domain (remainder filled in from reference TRBV5-4 and TRBJ2-6): ETGVTQSPTHLIKTRGQQVTLRCSSQSGHNTVSWYQQALGQGPQFIFQYYREEENGRGNFPPRFSGLQFPNYSSELNVNALELDDSALYLCATHSGRGWIGANVLTFGAGSRLTVL.

The chain couples TRBV15 to TRBJ2-1; 7 positions match TRBD2. Germline V CDR1 and CDR2: LNHNV, YYDKDF (reference sequence). This CDR3 has 16 residues. V shed 1 base and J 3 bases; nucleotides not matched to a gene: 6. The CDR3 protein is CATSRGGTTFYNEQFF. The CDR3 DNA sequence: TGTGCCACCAGCAGAGGCGGGACTACCTTCTACAATGAGCAGTTCTTC.

The V gene is TRBV14, the J gene TRBJ1-4, with D perhaps matching TRBD1 (6 bases). V was trimmed by 4 bases and J by 4 bases, leaving 16 bases between them. Germline V lookup: CDR1 SGHDN, CDR2 FVKESK. CDR3 size: 16 residues. CDR3 sequence reads: CASSPRSGGLNEKLFF. CDR3 DNA: TGTGCCAGCAGCCCGCGCTCTGGGGGGCTTAATGAAAAACTGTTTTTT.

This clone has more than one count but fewer than ten. J is TRBJ1-6 and V is TRBV5-1; no clear D gene. There are 15 residues in the CDR3. Germline lookup yields CDR1 SGHRS and CDR2 YFSETQ. V lost 0 bases and J 0 bases, leaving 4 bases between the germline ends. CDR3 sequence: CASSLEISYNSPLHF. The CDR3 coding sequence is TGCGCCAGCAGCTTGGAGATCTCCTATAATTCACCCCTCCACTTT.

This chain joins TRBV5-1 and TRBJ1-1; 9 nucleotides match TRBD1. V shed 3 bases and J 2 bases; nucleotides not matched to a gene: 8. CDR3 length: 16 residues. Per germline, CDR1 SGHRS and CDR2 YFSETQ. The CDR3 here is CASSSGQGAINTEAFF. Written as DNA, the CDR3 is TGCGCCAGCAGCTCGGGACAGGGTGCAATAAACACTGAAGCTTTCTTT.

The V and J genes are TRBV27 and TRBJ2-1; 12 bases align to TRBD2. Germline lookup yields CDR1 MNHEY and CDR2 SMNVEV (reference sequence). The CDR3 contains 16 residues. Unmatched junction bases numbered 9, after V lost 5 bases and J lost 7 bases. CDR3 region: CASSPVTSGSSNEQFF. The CDR3 DNA reads TGTGCCAGCAGTCCTGTGACTAGCGGGAGTTCGAATGAGCAGTTCTTC.

The chain recombines TRBV6-6 with TRBJ1-1, with D unclear. V shed 5 bases and J shed 0 bases, with 7 bases lying between them. CDR3 length: 13 residues. The V gene's germline CDR1 is MNHNY and CDR2 SVGAGI (reference sequence). This CDR3 is CASSTQMNTEAFF. Here the CDR3 DNA reads TGTGCCAGCAGTACCCAGATGAACACTGAAGCTTTCTTT.